Shown below are 15 T cell receptor beta chains from a single sample sequenced in a study of T cell responses to AZD1222 COVID-19 vaccine. Measured with immunoSEQ multiplex PCR; TCRdb has only the in-frame clones, and not every one. The repertoire has 150,000 to 200,000 clones, almost 95% of them found once; the top ten carry 1% to 1.5%. Sequenced here: peripheral blood, sampled on day 0 of AZD1222 vaccination. These receptors were taken from an adult in good health.

The V gene is TRBV7-3, the J gene TRBJ1-1; the match to TRBD1 covers 10 bases. Germline V gene sequence: CDR1 SGHTA, CDR2 FQGTGA. This CDR3 has 14 amino acids. Trimming at V came to 5 bases and at J to 8 bases, leaving 8 bases not matched to a gene. In DNA, the CDR3 is TGTGCCAGCAGCCCAACTAGGACAGGGGGGGAAGCTTTCTTT. Translated: CASSPTRTGGEAFF.

Only one count was recorded for this clone. The rearrangement uses TRBV7-9 and TRBJ1-1; TRBD1 matches at 8 bases. There are 14 residues in the CDR3. Germline V gene lookup returns CDR1 SEHNR and CDR2 FQNEAQ (reference sequence). Trimming at V came to 4 bases and at J to 4 bases, leaving 5 bases not matched to a gene. The CDR3 DNA follows: TGTGCCAGCAGCTCGATCACAGGGGGCACTGAAGCTTTCTTT. It translates to CASSSITGGTEAFF.

V usage is TRBV13 and J usage is TRBJ1-3, with unresolved D. With 0 bases removed from V and 2 bases from J, the gap between germline ends came to 8 bases. The germline CDR1 and CDR2 sequences are PRHDT and FYEKMQ (reference sequence). This CDR3 is built from 15 residues. The CDR3 DNA reads as TGTGCCAGCAGCTTAGGCCTTGGGCCTGGAAACACCATATATTTT. Translation gives CASSLGLGPGNTIYF.

The V gene is TRBV9, the J gene TRBJ2-1; TRBD1 is a possible D gene (6 bases). V shed 0 bases and J shed 9 bases, with 10 bases lying between them. Germline loops: CDR1 SGDLS, CDR2 YYNGEE. The CDR3 covers 13 residues. Here the CDR3 reads CASSVETGTEQFF. DNA of the CDR3: TGTGCCAGCAGCGTAGAAACAGGGACTGAGCAGTTCTTC.

With respect to this clone: This CDR3 is also generated by other DNA sequences in the sample. The chain combines TRBV7-3 with TRBJ1-2; D gene unclear. Germline assignment: CDR1 SGHTA and CDR2 FQGTGA. This CDR3 has 14 residues. With 4 bases removed from V and 0 bases from J, the gap between germline ends came to 9 bases. The CDR3 DNA reads as TGTGCCAGCAGCTCGGACGGGACTAACTATGGCTACACCTTC. Translated: CASSSDGTNYGYTF.

This clone was found once. The chain is built from TRBV27 and TRBJ1-2, with TRBD1 matching 9 bases. The CDR3 totals 17 residues. V shed 7 bases and J 5 bases; nucleotides not matched to a gene: 17. Germline-derived CDR1 and CDR2 are MNHEY and SMNVEV (reference sequence). The CDR3 is CASTPRDRATWEYGYTF. CDR3 coding DNA: TGTGCCAGCACACCCCGGGACAGGGCCACCTGGGAGTATGGCTACACCTTC.

The genes are TRBV6-5 and TRBJ2-7; 7 bases line up with TRBD1. The CDR3 spans 14 residues. With 4 bases clipped from V and 0 bases from J, the junction kept 3 bases outside the gene matches. Germline V CDR1 and CDR2: MNHEY, SVGAGI. For the CDR3, the DNA is TGTGCCAGCAGTTGGGACAGCCGCTCCTACGAGCAGTACTTC. Its protein product is CASSWDSRSYEQYF.

In the case of this clone: Other DNA sequences in the same sample also yield this CDR3. The chain recombines TRBV20-1 with TRBJ2-7, with TRBD1 matching over 7 bases. V lost 4 bases to trimming and J lost 4 bases; unmatched junction nucleotides: 1. The CDR3 is made up of 11 amino acids. CDR1 and CDR2 from the germline V gene are DFQATT and SNEGSKA (reference sequence). CDR3 sequence (DNA): TGCAGTGCTACAGGGGGATACGAGCAGTACTTC. Its protein is CSATGGYEQYF.

This sequence joins TRBV7-8 and TRBJ1-2; D gene ambiguous. CDR3 length: 13 amino acids. Trimming took off 5 bases at V and 4 bases at J, with 11 bases between the two ends. CDR1 is SGHVS and CDR2 is FQNEAQ in the germline V gene. The DNA for the CDR3 is TGTGCCAGCAGCGAAGGACTGCCCTATGGCTACACCTTC. Residues: CASSEGLPYGYTF. Using reference TRBV7-8 and TRBJ1-2 for the parts outside the CDR3, the full variable domain is GAGVSQSPRYKVAKRGQDVALRCDPISGHVSLFWYQQALGQGPEFLTYFQNEAQLDKSGLPSDRFFAERPEGSVSTLKIQRTQQEDSAVYLCASSEGLPYGYTFGSGTRLTVV.

The chain employs TRBV6-2 or TRBV6-3 and TRBJ1-6, with unresolved D. V lost 2 bases and J 4 bases, leaving 6 bases between the germline ends. Germline CDR1 reads MNHEY; CDR2 reads SVGEGT. The CDR3 is 14 residues long. The CDR3 DNA reads TGTGCCAGCAGTTACCTACAGTATAATTCACCCCTCCACTTT. This gives the protein CASSYLQYNSPLHF.

This sequence joins TRBV3-1 (or the pseudogene TRBV3-2) and TRBJ2-5, with 9 nucleotides matching TRBD1. The germline V gene has CDR1 LGHDT and CDR2 YNNKEL (reference sequence). V trimming: 10 bases; J trimming: 1 base; junction bases outside the gene matches: 7. The CDR3 is made up of 14 amino acids. The CDR3 region is CATTDRGTQETQYF. In nucleotides, the CDR3 is TGTGCCACTACGGACAGGGGCACCCAAGAGACCCAGTACTTC.

The chain recombines TRBV5-1 with TRBJ2-7, with D perhaps TRBD1 (7 bases). V lost 0 bases and J lost 1, with 11 bases in between. There are 15 residues in the CDR3. Per the germline V gene, CDR1 is SGHRS and CDR2 is YFSETQ. CDR3 loop: CASSLEQGTSYEQYF. The CDR3 coding sequence is TGCGCCAGCAGCTTGGAACAGGGGACTTCCTACGAGCAGTACTTC.

The CDR3 DNA is TGTGCCAGCAGTGAAGACTTGGTGGCCCTCCACTTT. It codes for CASSEDLVALHF. This sequence joins TRBV6-1 and TRBJ1-6; D is ambiguous. Trimming removed 1 base at V and 14 bases at J, with 9 bases between. There are 12 residues in the CDR3. Germline lookup yields CDR1 MNHNS and CDR2 SASEGT.

The chain couples TRBV20-1 to TRBJ2-7; 8 bases are a match to TRBD1. Trimming took 5 bases from V and 10 from J; bases not matched to a gene: 7. The CDR3 spans 11 residues. Germline V lookup: CDR1 DFQATT, CDR2 SNEGSKA (reference sequence). CDR3 protein: CSAGQQGGQYF. Here the CDR3 DNA reads TGCAGTGCTGGACAACAGGGGGGTCAGTACTTC.

The chain recombines TRBV5-4 with TRBJ1-4; D is unclear. This CDR3 is 15 amino acids long. The ends were cut back, 3 bases at V and 0 bases at J, with 9 bases in the middle. Germline assignment: CDR1 SGHNT and CDR2 YYREEE (reference sequence). The CDR3 spells CASSSPGATNEKLFF. The CDR3 nucleotides are TGTGCCAGCAGCTCCCCGGGTGCAACTAATGAAAAACTGTTTTTT.